This T cell receptor (beta chain) appears in the sequencing data of a study of PD-L1 blockade in urothelial cancer. Study information: Prior regimens of chemotherapy numbered 0 to 3 per patient.

Trimming took 3 bases from V and 4 from J, leaving 11 bases between them. Germline lookup yields CDR1 SGHKS and CDR2 YYEKEE (reference sequence). The CDR3 runs 14 residues. Regarding time point: peripheral blood 6 weeks after treatment start. Sampling of each patient yielded between 1 and 8 specimens, collected pretreatment and on-treatment. Assay: immunoSEQ multiplex PCR; the TCRdb copy retains only in-frame clones and omits some. The sample records around 50,000 clones, roughly 88% being singletons. General study points: At 3 weeks on treatment, tumor-associated clones expanded more with durable benefit.

Worth noting for this clone: Its cognate antigen is unknown.

The sample was PBMCs, taken around atezolizumab (anti-PD-L1) treatment. The chain combines TRBV5-5 with TRBJ2-1; unclear D gene. This TCR was recovered from a man in his forties or fifties with urothelial cancer. The CDR3 sequence is CASSSSASYNEQFF. The CDR3 bases are TGTGCCAGCAGCTCGAGTGCCTCTTACAATGAGCAGTTCTTC.